Included here is one TCR beta chain sequence, with context. Its matching antigen is unknown. Participating donors were healthy, HIV-negative adults free of recent acute infections or vaccinations. The data were obtained in a study of shared clonotypes between healthy human individuals. Study-wide points: What naive subsets generally showed was a larger estimated richness than memory subsets showed. Researchers sampled only blood; tissue repertoires likely differ.

This CDR3 is 14 amino acids long. V lost 1 base to trimming and J lost 6 bases; unmatched junction nucleotides: 7. Per the germline V gene, CDR1 is GTSNPN and CDR2 is SVGIG (reference sequence). Source study methods: Owing to the provision of junction-only sequences devoid of quality scores by immunoSEQ, filtering differed. Generated by immunoSEQ multiplex PCR, the TCRdb table keeps only in-frame clones and is missing some. The D gene and trimming were derived from the DNA, and the V and J assignments and clone size from that table. The repertoire includes a few million clones, roughly 95% of them detected once, and 0.1% to 0.15% sits in the top ten.

The clonotype originates from a man younger than 35 in good health. The specimen was naive CD4+ T cells sorted from blood. This sample's subset: CD45RA+ positively selected. The gene calls are TRBV30 and TRBJ2-5; 8 bases are a match to TRBD2. The CDR3 sequence: CAWSEGAGVKTQYF. The CDR3 coding sequence is TGTGCCTGGAGTGAAGGAGCGGGAGTAAAGACCCAGTACTTC.